This record looks at one TCR beta chain sequence and its context. V was shortened by 5 bases and J by 0 bases, with 11 bases between the two germline ends. From germline, CDR1 is SGHRS and CDR2 YFSETQ. This CDR3 has 14 residues. The entry originates in a study of CD8 T cells in Susac syndrome. Reverse transcription used 0.5 to 1 ug RNA and random hexamers. MiXCR was run by TCRdb on the immunoSEQ multiplex PCR reads, yielding one entry per CDR3 protein. Altogether under 550,000 distinct CDR3 sequences are present, roughly 85% being singletons, with the ten largest covering roughly 0.11%. The sequence came from a human donor with multiple sclerosis. J is TRBJ1-1 and V is TRBV5-1, with D perhaps TRBD1 (5 bases). The sample was CD8+ T cells from PBMCs. The CDR3 loop is CASRAGMMNTEAFF. CDR3 DNA: TGCGCCAGCAGAGCAGGGATGATGAACACTGAAGCTTTCTTT.